This T cell receptor (beta chain) was observed in a study of T cell responses to AZD1222 COVID-19 vaccine. Overall study context: The study pooled second doses at about 4 or about 12 weeks.

Germline assignment: CDR1 PRHDT and CDR2 FYEKMQ (reference sequence). CDR3 length: 15 amino acids. Trimming stripped 4 bases from V and 1 base from J, with 10 bases between. Measured with immunoSEQ multiplex PCR; TCRdb has only the in-frame clones, and not every one. The sample lists about 120,000 clones, roughly 90% occurring once. Comment on this clone: The antigen is unknown.

Findings and limits, study-wide: Most donors were white British and more were female, and clonal diversity was possibly underestimated. Spike as a whole was targeted by vaccine-associated CD4 TCRs, dominant at 160-218 and 743-854.

The receptor comes from an adult in good health. The V gene is TRBV13, the J gene TRBJ2-2; no firm D call. This material consisted of peripheral blood, taken on day 0 of AZD1222 vaccination. CDR3 protein: CASSSTLRNTGELFF. The CDR3 DNA reads as TGTGCCAGCAGCTCCACCCTAAGGAACACCGGGGAGCTGTTTTTT.